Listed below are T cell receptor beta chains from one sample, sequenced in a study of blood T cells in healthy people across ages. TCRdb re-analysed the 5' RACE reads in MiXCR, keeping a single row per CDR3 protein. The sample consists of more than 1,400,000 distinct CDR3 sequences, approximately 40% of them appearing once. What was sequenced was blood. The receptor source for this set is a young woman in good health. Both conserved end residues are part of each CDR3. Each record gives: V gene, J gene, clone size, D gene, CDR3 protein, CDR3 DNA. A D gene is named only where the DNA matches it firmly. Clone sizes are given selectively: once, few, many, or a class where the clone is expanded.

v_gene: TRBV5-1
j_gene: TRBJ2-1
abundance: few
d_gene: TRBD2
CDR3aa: CASSLVLAGGGDEQFF
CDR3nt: TGCGCCAGCAGCTTGGTACTAGCGGGAGGCGGCGATGAGCAGTTCTTC

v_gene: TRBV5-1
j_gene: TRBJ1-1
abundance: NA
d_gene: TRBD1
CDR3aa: CASSQDRGRAEAFF
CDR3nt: TGCGCCAGCAGCCAGGACAGGGGGCGGGCTGAAGCTTTCTTT

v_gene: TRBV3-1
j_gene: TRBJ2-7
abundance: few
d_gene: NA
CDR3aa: CASSQEITARTYEQYF
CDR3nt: TGTGCCAGCAGCCAAGAAATAACGGCTCGTACCTACGAGCAGTACTTC

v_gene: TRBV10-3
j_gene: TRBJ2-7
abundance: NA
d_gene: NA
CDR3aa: CAARNRSGVYEQYF
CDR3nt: TGTGCCGCCAGAAATCGCTCGGGAGTCTACGAGCAGTACTTC

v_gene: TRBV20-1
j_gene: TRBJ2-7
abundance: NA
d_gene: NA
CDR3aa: CSASSGLDYEQYF
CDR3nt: TGCAGTGCTAGCTCGGGACTGGACTACGAGCAGTACTTC

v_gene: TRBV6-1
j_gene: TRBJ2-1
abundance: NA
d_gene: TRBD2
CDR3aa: CASSEGTSGGARYNEQFF
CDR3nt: TGTGCCAGCAGTGAAGGTACTAGCGGGGGGGCCCGATACAATGAGCAGTTCTTC

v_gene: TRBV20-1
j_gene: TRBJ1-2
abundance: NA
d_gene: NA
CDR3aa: CSAREGSDYTF
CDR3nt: TGCAGTGCTAGAGAGGGAAGCGACTACACCTTC

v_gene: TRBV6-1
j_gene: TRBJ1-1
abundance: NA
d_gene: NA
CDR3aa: CASRRQDSLNTEAFF
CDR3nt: TGTGCCAGCAGGAGACAGGATTCTTTGAACACTGAAGCTTTCTTT

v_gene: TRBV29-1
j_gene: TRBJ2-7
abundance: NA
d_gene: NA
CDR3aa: CIVEAGNSYEQYF
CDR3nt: TGCATCGTTGAGGCAGGGAACTCCTACGAGCAGTACTTC

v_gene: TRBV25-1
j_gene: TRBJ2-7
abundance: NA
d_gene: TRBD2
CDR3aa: CASSERTSGSGGEQYF
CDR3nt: TGTGCCAGCAGTGAAAGGACTAGCGGGAGTGGGGGCGAGCAGTACTTC

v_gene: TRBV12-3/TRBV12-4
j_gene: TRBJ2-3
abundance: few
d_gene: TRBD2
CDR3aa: CASSFGGSGRSDTQYF
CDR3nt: TGTGCCAGCAGTTTTGGGGGCAGCGGGAGGTCCGATACGCAGTATTTT

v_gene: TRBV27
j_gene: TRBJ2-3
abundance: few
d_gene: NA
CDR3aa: CATSVGDTLQQYF
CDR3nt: TGTGCCACCTCGGTGGGGGACACACTGCAGCAGTATTTT

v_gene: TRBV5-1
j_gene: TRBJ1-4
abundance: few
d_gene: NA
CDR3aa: CASSRWGSRGEGSNEKLFF
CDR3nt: TGCGCCAGCAGCCGATGGGGGTCGCGAGGGGAAGGTTCTAATGAAAAACTGTTTTTT

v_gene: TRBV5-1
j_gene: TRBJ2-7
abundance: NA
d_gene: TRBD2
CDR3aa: CASRTGTSGNYEQYF
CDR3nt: TGCGCCAGCAGAACCGGGACTAGCGGGAACTACGAGCAGTACTTC

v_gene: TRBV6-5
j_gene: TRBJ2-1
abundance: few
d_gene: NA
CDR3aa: CASSPPGLEQFF
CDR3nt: TGTGCCAGCAGTCCCCCTGGGCTTGAGCAGTTCTTC

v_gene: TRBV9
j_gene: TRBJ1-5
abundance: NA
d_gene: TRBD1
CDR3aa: CASSVEQGWDSPQHF
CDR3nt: TGTGCCAGCAGCGTAGAACAGGGGTGGGATTCGCCCCAGCATTTT

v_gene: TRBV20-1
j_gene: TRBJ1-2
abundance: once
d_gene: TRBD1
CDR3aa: CSVLPTGNNYGYTF
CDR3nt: TGCAGTGTCCTACCGACAGGGAATAACTATGGCTACACCTTC

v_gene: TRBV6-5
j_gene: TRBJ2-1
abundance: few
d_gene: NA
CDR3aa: CASRQVHEQFF
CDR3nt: TGTGCCAGCAGACAAGTTCATGAGCAGTTCTTC

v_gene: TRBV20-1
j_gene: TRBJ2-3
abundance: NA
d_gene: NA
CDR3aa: CSAILRGADTQYF
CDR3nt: TGCAGTGCAATTCTCCGTGGCGCAGATACGCAGTATTTT

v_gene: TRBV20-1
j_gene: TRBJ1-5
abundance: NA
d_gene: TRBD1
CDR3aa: CSARLGQGSNQPQHF
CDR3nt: TGCAGTGCTAGACTTGGACAGGGGAGCAATCAGCCCCAGCATTTT

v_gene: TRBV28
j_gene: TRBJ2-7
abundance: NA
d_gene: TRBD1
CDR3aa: CASSFLVDLWQGAYEQYF
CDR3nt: TGTGCCAGCAGTTTTTTGGTAGATTTATGGCAGGGGGCCTACGAGCAGTACTTC

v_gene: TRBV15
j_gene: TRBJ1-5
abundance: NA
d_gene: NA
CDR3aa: CATSRGRDTGGTQHF
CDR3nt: TGTGCCACCAGCAGAGGCCGGGACACAGGCGGGACCCAGCATTTT

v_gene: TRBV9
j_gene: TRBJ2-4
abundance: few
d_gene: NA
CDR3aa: CASSPGGSSGIQYF
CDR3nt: TGTGCCAGCAGCCCAGGGGGGTCCTCGGGCATTCAGTACTTC

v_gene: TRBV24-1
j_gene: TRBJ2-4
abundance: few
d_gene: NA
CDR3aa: CATSDLISVPYF
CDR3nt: TGTGCCACCAGTGATTTGATCAGCGTCCCGTACTTC

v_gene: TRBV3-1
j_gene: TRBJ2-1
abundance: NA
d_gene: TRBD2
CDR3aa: CASRTNPAGGCNEQFF
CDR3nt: TGTGCCAGCAGGACAAACCCGGCGGGGGGCTGCAATGAGCAGTTCTTC

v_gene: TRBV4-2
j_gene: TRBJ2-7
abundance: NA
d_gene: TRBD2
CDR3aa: CASGASGRESSYEQYF
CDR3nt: TGTGCCAGTGGGGCTAGCGGGAGGGAGAGCTCCTACGAGCAGTACTTC

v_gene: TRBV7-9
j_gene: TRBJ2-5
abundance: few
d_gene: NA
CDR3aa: CASSPFRSAQETQYF
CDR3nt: TGTGCCAGCAGCCCCTTTCGATCAGCTCAAGAGACCCAGTACTTC

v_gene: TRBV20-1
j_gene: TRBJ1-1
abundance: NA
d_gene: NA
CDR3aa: CSAGDTEAFF
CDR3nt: TGTAGTGCCGGTGACACTGAAGCTTTCTTT

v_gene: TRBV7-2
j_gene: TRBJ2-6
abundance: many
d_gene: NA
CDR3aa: CASSPFAGSGANVLTF
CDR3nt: TGTGCCAGCAGCCCATTCGCTGGCTCTGGGGCCAACGTCCTGACTTTC

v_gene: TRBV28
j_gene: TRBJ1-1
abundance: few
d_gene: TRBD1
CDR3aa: CASSLRVGTASPEAFF
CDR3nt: TGTGCCAGCAGTTTAAGAGTAGGGACAGCTTCTCCTGAAGCTTTCTTT